The following is a T cell receptor beta chain sequence with its context. The antigen it recognizes is unknown. Nothing much larger sits one base from this clone, and base qualities are not available. Donors were healthy HIV-negative adults with no recently reported acute infections or vaccinations. Only Caucasian adults living in Nashville, Tennessee, USA were represented among the donors. CD4+ T cells were enriched by magnetic negative selection; naive cells were then positively selected on CD45RA, and the negative fraction formed the memory subset. Blood was collected by leukapheresis, and PBMCs were isolated by Ficoll-Histopaque density gradient centrifugation and then cryopreserved in liquid nitrogen vapor phase. Purity and quantity of every magnetically sorted T cell population were checked by analytical flow cytometry. From each sorted fraction, genomic DNA was isolated and quantified by UV absorbance on a Nanodrop 2000c.

CDR1 and CDR2, per the germline V gene, are SGHDT and YYEEEE. V gives up 0 bases and J gives up 2 bases, and the segment between their germline ends measures 12 bases. Including the terminal cysteine and phenylalanine, the CDR3 comprises 15 residues. This entry keeps only the CDR3 DNA: 45 bases, framed from base 1. The record originates from a study of shared clonotypes between healthy human individuals (dated by TCRdb to the early 2020s). With respect to the entire study: A few men and two women, aged 18 to 49 years, made up the cohort. Per donor, three plates each were used for CD4 naive and CD4 memory, two for CD8 naive, and one for CD8 memory. The study deeply sequenced blood TCR repertoires of five healthy adults to estimate repertoire size and the extent of clonotype sharing between individuals. Different laboratories and diverse techniques were used to prepare libraries and sequence TCR repertoires, to increase sequencing depth and limit assay-specific biases. Per donor, leukapheresis produced somewhere between about 0.9 and 10 billion PBMCs. Study-wide findings and limitations: Even with the large sequencing depth, rarefaction of the sorted-subset datasets indicated that sequencing was incomplete. Compared with non-shared clonotypes, the clonotypes found in all four sorted-subset donors had higher generation probabilities. The small number of donors limited the genetic and exposure-history diversity represented. Across a few donors, roughly 5.4% of naive CD4, roughly 3.5% of naive CD8, roughly 2.2% of memory CD4, and about 0.4% of memory CD8 clonotypes were shared. Pairwise subsampling led to the expectation that sequencing depth would affect the degree of clonotype sharing among donors. Estimated clonotype richness was generally larger for naive than for memory subsets. Sampling was limited to blood, and TCR repertoires in tissue likely differ from TCR repertoires in blood.

Using the deep immunoSEQ assay, multiplex PCR amplified TCR CDR3 regions from genomic DNA. Extracted genomic DNA from each cell subset was spread evenly across all wells of several immunoSEQ 96-well plates, with each plate serving as a replicate. Each replicate PCR for sorted subsets received about 180 ng genomic DNA, equal to about 30,000 T cell genomes. Purified libraries were measured with a Qubit 3.0 fluorometer, size-checked on a Bioanalyzer 2100, and measured again with the KAPA Library Quantification kit. Each immunoSEQ 96-well plate was sequenced on its own single-read 150-cycle Illumina NextSeq 550 flow cell. From the authors' description of their analysis: Because the immunoSEQ output held only junctional sequences and lacked quality scores, the filtering could not match the filtering applied to full-length reads. To assign V/J genes and CDR3, sequences were annotated using PyIR, a Python wrapper for IgBLAST v1.9, with IMGT germline references. Reads were removed for weak V/J assignments (E-value above 1e-6), missing CDR3, stop codons, out-of-frame junctions, or ambiguous translated residues. A V3J clonotype was defined by an identical inferred V gene, J gene, and CDR3 amino acid sequence. Percentage overlap between repertoires was computed as shared unique clonotypes divided by the size of the smaller repertoire. Repertoire richness was assessed with RTK rarefaction, the Chao1 estimator, and Recon v2.1 estimates of unobserved clonotypes. Generation probabilities were computed with OLGA for all TCRbeta clonotypes obtained by the gDNA method from a handful of donors. TCRdb took over this immuneACCESS table, retaining in-frame rearrangements with V and J assigned. Such tables are incomplete; in checked studies, under half of the missing clones stem from an unresolved V gene, and the remainder is unexplained. V and J calls and clone size follow that table, whereas D and trimming were derived from the DNA. The sample includes about 980,000 clones, with about three quarters observed a single time. Of the sample, around 1.4% is held by the ten largest clones.

The specimen sequenced was memory CD4+ T cells sorted from blood. Explained via the paper, the cell subset or site label denotes: CD45RA-negative fraction. The TCR comes from a man between 18 and 35 years old in good health. The chain couples TRBV5-6 to TRBJ2-7; the D gene is possibly TRBD2, with 5 bases matching. Here the CDR3 is given as CASSLGRGLAYEQYF. DNA sequence: TGTGCCAGCAGCTTGGGCCGGGGTTTAGCCTACGAGCAGTACTTC.